This TCR beta chain appears in the sequencing data of a study of T cell responses to AZD1222 COVID-19 vaccine. Germline assignment: CDR1 SQVTM and CDR2 ANQGSEA. The length of the CDR3 is 16 residues. Trimming at V came to 4 bases and at J to 1 base, leaving 7 bases not matched to a gene. TCRdb keeps only in-frame clones here, not all; method: immunoSEQ multiplex PCR. Of about 120,000 clones in the sample, about 90% were seen once. The genes are TRBV29-1 and TRBJ2-3; 11 nucleotides align to TRBD2. This clonotype was obtained from an adult in good health. The source material was peripheral blood, sampled on day 0 of AZD1222 vaccination. The CDR3 region is CSVAGLAEGGTDTQYF. As DNA, the CDR3 is TGCAGCGTTGCGGGACTAGCGGAGGGGGGCACAGATACGCAGTATTTT.